This paragraph reports one TCR beta chain. No antigen is known for it. TCRdb's copy holds only in-frame clones and misses some; the assay was immunoSEQ multiplex PCR. Of roughly 190,000 clones listed, approximately 90% are singletons. The study pooled second doses at about 4 or about 12 weeks. The data are from a study of T cell responses to AZD1222 COVID-19 vaccine. Study-wide results and caveats: Just a handful of people given AZD1222 tested seropositive at baseline.

The clonotype was recovered from an adult who received the AZD1222 COVID-19 vaccine. The specimen comprised peripheral blood, sampled 28 days after the second AZD1222 dose.

The CDR3 nucleotides are TGTGCCAGCAGTCTGGACACCAGTAATGAAAAACTGTTTTTT. This gives the protein CASSLDTSNEKLFF. V is TRBV2 and J is TRBJ1-4, with a possible D match to TRBD1 (5 bases). Trimming shortened V by 5 bases and J by 4 bases, and 11 bases separated the two germline ends. CDR1 is SNHLY and CDR2 is FYNNEI in the germline V gene. CDR3 length: 14 residues.